Listed below are T cell receptor beta chains from one sample, sequenced in a study of spatial heterogeneity in lung cancer. From the 5' RACE reads, TCRdb called clonotypes with MiXCR, one entry per CDR3 protein. The sample includes fewer than 65,000 distinct CDR3 sequences, under 7.5% of them seen just once. The input for sequencing was PBMCs, taken at surgery. These receptors were taken from a female donor with early-stage non-small cell lung cancer. CDR3s include the opening cysteine and the closing phenylalanine or tryptophan. The D gene is left open where the match is weak.

d_gene	j_gene	v_gene	CDR3aa
TRBD2	TRBJ2-1	TRBV24-1	CATQTTRLAGEDSYNEQFF
.	TRBJ1-1	TRBV5-1	CASSYDRTTEAFF
TRBD1	TRBJ1-1	TRBV4-1	CASSQDRGAEAFF
TRBD1	TRBJ2-1	TRBV6-2/TRBV6-3	CASSWGTGVGNEQFF
.	TRBJ1-2	TRBV10-3	CATQDSYGYTF
.	TRBJ1-2	TRBV6-6	CASRFGGTANYGYTF
.	TRBJ1-1	TRBV6-1	CASAGQTNTEAFF
.	TRBJ2-2	TRBV12-3/TRBV12-4	CASRRNTGELFF
.	TRBJ2-2	TRBV29-1	CSVNRVNTGELFF
TRBD2	TRBJ2-2	TRBV10-1	CASSESEGLDVGELFF
.	TRBJ2-5	TRBV10-3	CAISELGLRGQETQYF
TRBD2	TRBJ2-5	TRBV5-1	CASSSLAEETQYF
TRBD1	TRBJ2-1	TRBV10-3	CAIGESNRDRENEQFF
.	TRBJ2-2	TRBV21-1	CASSFYKDRGQDTGELFF
TRBD2	TRBJ2-3	TRBV9	CASSVASGSSTDTQYF
.	TRBJ1-3	TRBV5-1	CASSSELPGSGNTIYF
.	TRBJ1-4	TRBV20-1	CSARTVEATNEKLFF
.	TRBJ1-1	TRBV4-1	CASSQEGGIEAFF
.	TRBJ1-5	TRBV7-2	CASSLDTYQPQHF
.	TRBJ1-2	TRBV20-1	CSARDADTFWGYTF
TRBD1	TRBJ2-6	TRBV7-9	CASSLPRDRDSGANVLTF
.	TRBJ2-6	TRBV11-3	CASSPSPSGANVLTF
TRBD2	TRBJ2-7	TRBV20-1	CSARKASGSTEQYF
TRBD1	TRBJ2-1	TRBV29-1	CSVEERQGKAGEQFF
TRBD2	TRBJ2-1	TRBV6-6	CASNPLAGGYNEQFF
.	TRBJ2-4	TRBV28	CASRKFEGLAKNIQYF
.	TRBJ2-7	TRBV12-3/TRBV12-4	CASGKGYEQYF
.	TRBJ2-6	TRBV5-1	CASSLALTGTGANVLTF
.	TRBJ1-2	TRBV21-1	CASSNLRGGYGYTF
.	TRBJ1-2	TRBV20-1	CSARDIARASDGYTF
.	TRBJ2-7	TRBV3-1	CASSQLSAFSSYEQYF
TRBD1	TRBJ1-1	TRBV5-1	CASSATGAAVNTEAFF
.	TRBJ1-2	TRBV29-1	CSVVTRIDYGYTF
TRBD1	TRBJ1-6	TRBV18	CASSETGEGSPLHF
.	TRBJ1-4	TRBV7-2	CASSSEWGTNEKLFF
TRBD2	TRBJ2-3	TRBV12-3/TRBV12-4	CASSLGLAGTQYF
.	TRBJ1-5	TRBV10-3	CAIKAAENSNQPQHF
TRBD2	TRBJ2-1	TRBV11-2	CASSLALAGGNNEQFF
TRBD1	TRBJ1-1	TRBV7-2	CASSVTGRTEAFF
.	TRBJ1-5	TRBV15	CATSREPRETQPQHF
.	TRBJ1-1	TRBV20-1	CSARDGPYLNTEAFF
.	TRBJ1-1	TRBV27	CASSLLQRRTEAFF
.	TRBJ1-1	TRBV6-6	CASSEQGGWTEAFF
.	TRBJ2-4	TRBV3-1	CASSPLLIADIKNIQYF
.	TRBJ2-7	TRBV5-5	CTSSPTEQLYEQYF